Presented here are 23 T cell receptor beta chains from one specimen sequenced in a study of human T cells and chemical hapten exposure. Sample time point: pre-sensitization, week 0. Sample treatment: therapeutic diphenylcyclopropenone sensitization with weekly scalp DPC. TCRdb reprocessed the RACE reads with MiXCR, giving one entry per CDR3 protein. The sample consists of some 98,000 distinct CDR3 sequences, about a tenth of them appearing once. Sequencing was performed on whole blood, taken in connection with sensitization to the hapten diphenylcyclopropenone (DPC). These receptors were taken from a woman in her fifties or sixties with alopecia areata. Some clones in this sample may be carry-over from other donors' samples.

This clonotype was counted between two and nine times. The V call is TRBV19, the J call TRBJ2-5; maybe TRBD1 (5 bases). Germline V CDR1 and CDR2: LNHDA, SQIVND (reference sequence). The V gene lost 5 bases and the J gene lost 1 base, with 11 bases spanning the gap. This CDR3 has 14 amino acids. CDR3 sequence (DNA): TGTGCCAGTAGTCCCGACAGATTCCAAGAGACCCAGTACTTC. It specifies CASSPDRFQETQYF.

This clonotype was detected many times. At one of its ends the junction is not consistent with the germline gene, which may arise from a read error. The chain joins TRBV7-7 to TRBJ2-3; 7 bases align to TRBD1. CDR1 is SSHAT, CDR2 FNYEAQ, per germline (reference sequence). This CDR3 is built from 14 residues. CDR3: CASSVGTGTDTQYF. CDR3 nucleotide sequence: TGTGCTAGCAGCGTAGGGACAGGCACAGATACGCAGTATTTT.

The rearrangement joins TRBV6-2 or TRBV6-3 to TRBJ1-4; 7 nucleotides align to TRBD1. Germline V gene sequence: CDR1 MNHEY, CDR2 SVGEGT. The junction had 15 bases not matched to a gene; V was cut back by 4 bases and J by 7 bases. The length of the CDR3 is 17 residues. The CDR3: CASSSEATDREPEKLFF. CDR3 DNA sequence: TGTGCCAGCAGTTCCGAAGCAACCGACAGGGAACCTGAAAAACTGTTTTTT.

This clonotype was seen many times. This chain uses TRBV3-1 with TRBJ2-7; D is uncertain. Germline V gene lookup returns CDR1 LGHDT and CDR2 YNNKEL (reference sequence). The CDR3 is 12 residues long. V was cut by 4 bases and J by 0 bases, with 4 bases left in between. CDR3 sequence reads: CASSRASYEQYF. The CDR3 region has the DNA TGTGCCAGCAGCCGAGCCTCCTACGAGCAGTACTTC.

The CDR3 loop is CSVGDRVDGYTF. The CDR3 DNA reads TGCAGCGTCGGGGACAGGGTAGATGGCTACACCTTC. The chain carries TRBV29-1 and TRBJ1-2; 9 nucleotides line up with TRBD1. Germline lookup yields CDR1 SQVTM and CDR2 ANQGSEA. Unmatched junction bases numbered 5, after V lost 6 bases and J lost 6 bases. The CDR3 is made up of 12 amino acids.

This clonotype occurred many times. The rearrangement uses TRBV20-1 and TRBJ2-7, with 10 bases aligning to TRBD2. Per germline, CDR1 DFQATT and CDR2 SNEGSKA (reference sequence). The CDR3 totals 14 residues. The V segment lost 5 bases and the J segment 4 bases; nucleotides outside the gene matches: 8. CDR3 DNA sequence: TGCAGTGCTTCACTAGCGGGGCCCGATTACGAGCAGTACTTC. Translated, it gives CSASLAGPDYEQYF.

Ten or more counts support this clonotype. The chain couples TRBV27 to TRBJ2-7, with TRBD1 identical over 10 bases. Germline V lookup: CDR1 MNHEY, CDR2 SMNVEV (reference sequence). After removal of 5 bases from V and 7 bases from J, the junction contained 8 bases not matched to a gene. CDR3 length equals 14 residues. CDR3 in DNA: TGTGCCAGCAGTCCGGGACAGGGGCCGAGGGAGCAGTACTTC. Its translation is CASSPGQGPREQYF.

In its sample, this clonotype was seen many times. The gene calls are TRBV11-2 and TRBJ2-3; D ambiguous. The CDR3 is 14 residues long. The ends were cut back, 1 base at V and 1 base at J, with 6 bases in the middle. The V gene's germline CDR1 is SGHAT and CDR2 FQNNGV. The CDR3 bases are TGTGCCAGCAGCTTAGGGCTAGGCACAGATACGCAGTATTTT. It codes for CASSLGLGTDTQYF.

This chain connects TRBV3-1 to TRBJ1-1; 7 nucleotides agree with TRBD1. The CDR3 is 11 residues long. Germline V CDR1 and CDR2: LGHDT, YNNKEL (reference sequence). With 5 bases clipped from V and 8 bases from J, the junction kept 2 bases outside the gene matches. The CDR3 is CASSETGEAFF. The CDR3 region has the DNA TGTGCCAGCAGCGAGACAGGGGAAGCTTTCTTT.

The J gene is TRBJ2-1, the V gene TRBV12-3 or TRBV12-4, with D possibly TRBD1 on 5 matching bases. V lost 3 bases and J 4 bases, leaving 13 bases between the germline ends. The CDR3 has 15 amino acids. The CDR3 sequence: CASSFGQGGYNEQFF. The DNA for the CDR3 is TGTGCCAGCAGTTTTGGGCAGGGTGGGTACAATGAGCAGTTCTTC.

The table lists this clonotype with a few counts. The chain uses TRBV12-3 or TRBV12-4 and TRBJ1-2, with unresolved D. V lost 0 bases, J lost 0 bases, and 5 bases lay in between. This CDR3 is 14 amino acids long. In nucleotides, the CDR3 is TGTGCCAGCAGTTTAGCAGGGACTAACTATGGCTACACCTTC. Its translation: CASSLAGTNYGYTF.

This clonotype was observed at least ten times. The chain employs TRBV29-1 and TRBJ1-2, with D perhaps TRBD1 (5 bases). Germline CDR1 reads SQVTM; CDR2 reads ANQGSEA. This CDR3 comprises 15 residues. The ends were cut back, 7 bases at V and 5 bases at J, with 23 bases in the middle. The CDR3 protein is CSARRAQGPAYGYTF. As DNA, the CDR3 is TGCAGCGCCAGGCGGGCCCAGGGCCCTGCATATGGCTACACCTTC.

This rearrangement joins TRBV12-3 or TRBV12-4 to TRBJ2-5, with D possibly being TRBD2 (6 bases). V was pared by 6 bases and J by 4 bases, with 18 bases between. The length of the CDR3 is 15 residues. CDR3 region: CASRLTGTGGETQYF. As DNA, the CDR3 is TGTGCCAGCAGGCTTACCGGGACCGGGGGAGAGACCCAGTACTTC.

This clonotype showed up many times. The V gene is TRBV7-9, the J gene TRBJ1-1; D gene uncertain. The CDR3 loop spans 14 amino acids. V lost 4 bases to trimming and J lost 4 bases, with 13 bases between them. CDR1 is SEHNR and CDR2 is FQNEAQ in the germline V gene (reference sequence). CDR3 nucleotides: TGTGCCAGCAGCTCAGTGGAGGAGGGCACTGAAGCTTTCTTT. Protein sequence: CASSSVEEGTEAFF.

This clonotype was recorded a few times. V gene TRBV5-1 combines with J gene TRBJ2-1; the match to TRBD2 covers 8 bases. The CDR3 covers 15 residues. The V gene end was trimmed by 4 bases and the J gene end by 8 bases; junction bases not matched to a gene: 11. CDR1 SGHRS and CDR2 YFSETQ come from the germline V gene. The CDR3 DNA reads as TGCGCCAGCAGCCAAACCGGGACTAGGATCGATGAGCAGTTCTTC. Protein product: CASSQTGTRIDEQFF.

This clonotype was seen ten or more times. The junction does not match germline at one end; this may be a read error. The J gene is TRBJ1-4, the V gene TRBV5-1, with D possibly TRBD1 on 5 matching bases. The V gene's germline CDR1 is SGHRS and CDR2 YFSETQ. The CDR3 totals 15 residues. CDR3 residues: CASSPGTPTNEKLFF. The CDR3 region has the DNA TGTGCCAGCTCACCAGGGACTCCAACTAATGAAAAACTGTTTTTT. The whole variable domain, remainder taken from reference TRBV5-1 and TRBJ1-4, is KAGVTQTPRYLIKTRGQQVTLSCSPISGHRSVSWYQQTPGQGLQFLFEYFSETQRNKGNFPGRFSGRQFSNSRSEMNVSTLELGDSALYLCASSPGTPTNEKLFFGSGTQLSVL.

The genes are TRBV5-1 and TRBJ2-2, with D tentatively TRBD1 (6 bases). This CDR3 has 15 amino acids. Trimming pared 4 bases from V and 6 bases from J, leaving 16 bases between. Germline V CDR1 and CDR2: SGHRS, YFSETQ. CDR3 nucleotides: TGCGCCAGCAGCCTTGGGGGCACAACCGCCGGGGAGCTGTTTTTT. Translation: CASSLGGTTAGELFF.

This chain's CDR3 is CASRTGTGENTEAFF. In DNA form, the CDR3 reads TGTGCCAGCAGGACAGGGACAGGGGAGAACACTGAAGCTTTCTTT. The rearrangement joins TRBV2 to TRBJ1-1; TRBD1 matches at 10 bases. The CDR3 consists of 15 residues. V shed 6 bases and J 1 base; nucleotides not matched to a gene: 5. The germline V gene has CDR1 SNHLY and CDR2 FYNNEI.

This clonotype appeared many times. The chain carries TRBV7-6 and TRBJ1-6, with 8 bases matching TRBD1. CDR1 SGHVS and CDR2 FNYEAQ come from the germline V gene. With V trimmed by 5 bases and J by 8 bases, 5 bases remained unmatched. The CDR3 runs 14 residues. CDR3 DNA sequence: TGTGCCAGCAGCCCCGGACAGGGATATTCACCCCTCCACTTT. This gives the protein CASSPGQGYSPLHF.

This clonotype was found a few times. V and J are TRBV29-1 and TRBJ2-7, with TRBD2 matching over 8 bases. CDR1 and CDR2 (germline): SQVTM, ANQGSEA. The trim removed 6 bases at V and 2 bases at J, leaving 12 bases unmatched. The CDR3 is 15 amino acids. The CDR3 sequence is CSVAEGAGGTYEQYF. In DNA, the CDR3 is TGCAGCGTGGCGGAGGGCGCGGGGGGAACCTACGAGCAGTACTTC.

In its sample, this clonotype was seen many times. The V and J genes are TRBV5-5 and TRBJ1-2, with D perhaps matching TRBD1 (5 bases). In germline, CDR1 is SGHKS, CDR2 YYEKEE (reference sequence). V lost 4 bases and J lost 5, with 18 bases in between. This CDR3 spans 15 amino acids. CDR3 loop: CASSLGGAGAYGYTF. The CDR3 DNA is TGTGCCAGCAGCCTGGGGGGTGCAGGCGCTTATGGCTACACCTTC.

This clonotype was recorded at least ten times. The V gene is TRBV4-2, the J gene TRBJ2-3; 10 bases agree with TRBD2. There are 17 residues in the CDR3. Germline assignment: CDR1 LGHNA and CDR2 YNFKEQ. The V and J ends lost 4 bases and 2 bases, in that order; junction bases with no gene match: 9. Here the CDR3 reads CASSPQEAGGHTDTQYF. The CDR3 nucleotides read TGTGCCAGCAGCCCCCAGGAAGCGGGGGGGCACACAGATACGCAGTATTTT.

The genes are TRBV10-2 and TRBJ2-7; D possibly corresponds to TRBD1 (6 bases). The CDR3 runs 12 residues. Trimming took 3 bases from V and 6 from J, leaving 9 bases between them. Germline CDR1 reads WSHSY; CDR2 reads SAAADI. The CDR3 sequence is CASSEFRGEQYF. CDR3 coding DNA: TGCGCCAGCAGTGAATTCAGGGGCGAGCAGTACTTC.